These T cell receptor beta chains were read from a single sample in a study of CD8 T cells in ankylosing spondylitis. Using its own MiXCR run on the 5' RACE reads, TCRdb lists one record per CDR3 protein. The data contain tens of thousands of distinct CDR3 sequences, just over 2.5% of them singletons. The specimen was blood, either unsorted or a sorted T cell fraction (not recorded which). These receptors all come from a female donor with ankylosing spondylitis or in good health (not recorded which). Each CDR3 is given with its conserved first and last residue. D genes are given only for firm matches. Clone size is stated in some rows and not others, as once, few, many or a class when expanded.

TRBV9	many	TRBD1	TRBJ1-5	15	TGTGCCAGCAGCGGACAGGGCTATAGCAATCAGCCCCAGCATTTT	CASSGQGYSNQPQHF
TRBV9	many	TRBD1	TRBJ1-2	14	TGTGCCAGCAGCGGGGGACAGGCACTTTCTGGCTACACCTTC	CASSGGQALSGYTF
TRBV9	many	-	TRBJ2-2	13	TGTGCCAGCATTGACCAATACACCGGGGAGCTGTTTTTT	CASIDQYTGELFF
TRBV9	many	TRBD1	TRBJ1-5	14	TGTGCCAGCAGCGGCGGGACAGGGAGCCAGCCCCAGCATTTT	CASSGGTGSQPQHF
TRBV9	medium-sized	-	TRBJ2-3	17	TGTGCCAGCAGCACCCGACCAACCGGTGGGGTAACGGCTACGCAGTATTTT	CASSTRPTGGVTATQYF
TRBV9	many	-	TRBJ1-1	14	TGTGCCAGCAGCGATCAAGCAGGGGCCACTGAAGCTTTCTTT	CASSDQAGATEAFF
TRBV9	many	-	TRBJ2-7	14	TGTGCCAGCAGCGTAGGACAGATAGACTACGAGCAGTACTTC	CASSVGQIDYEQYF
TRBV9	many	-	TRBJ1-6	16	TGTGCCAGCAGCGTAACCCCGACAGATTATAATTCACCCCTCCACTTT	CASSVTPTDYNSPLHF
TRBV6-1	many	TRBD1	TRBJ2-7	13	TGTGCCAAAGGACAGGCATCGACCTACGAGCAGTACTTC	CAKGQASTYEQYF
TRBV9	many	-	TRBJ2-5	13	TGTGCCAGCAGCCCGAGGTTTGTGGGGGCCCAGTACTTC	CASSPRFVGAQYF
TRBV9	many	-	TRBJ1-4	17	TGTGCCAGCAGCGTAGGCAGGGAACTTGCAACTAATGAAAAACTGTTTTTT	CASSVGRELATNEKLFF
TRBV9	many	-	TRBJ2-3	14	TGTGCCAGCAGCGTAGGGACTAGCACAGATACGCAGTATTTT	CASSVGTSTDTQYF
TRBV9	many	TRBD1	TRBJ1-6	17	TGTGCCAGCAGCGCACGATCCGGGACAGGGGTAAATTCACCCCTCCACTTT	CASSARSGTGVNSPLHF
TRBV9	many	-	TRBJ1-4	16	TGTGCCAGCAGCGTAGGAGATGGAAGTTATAATGAAAAACTGTTTTTT	CASSVGDGSYNEKLFF
TRBV9	many	-	TRBJ1-3	16	TGTGCCAGCAGCGTAGTCCCCCAGAGCTCTGGAAACACCATATATTTT	CASSVVPQSSGNTIYF
TRBV9	many	-	TRBJ2-2	15	TGTGCCAGCAGCGTAGAGTTTCGGGGTACCGGGGAGCTGTTTTTT	CASSVEFRGTGELFF
TRBV9	many	TRBD1	TRBJ2-1	14	TGTGCCAGCAGCCCTCGGACAGGGTACGTGGAGCAGTTCTTC	CASSPRTGYVEQFF
TRBV9	many	TRBD1	TRBJ1-1	15	TGTGCCAGCAGCGTGTCGGGACAGCAGAACACTGAAGCTTTCTTT	CASSVSGQQNTEAFF
TRBV9	many	-	TRBJ2-7	14	TGTGCCAGCAGCGTAGGACAGTACTCCTACGAGCAGTACTTC	CASSVGQYSYEQYF
TRBV9	many	TRBD1	TRBJ2-7	15	TGTGCCAGCAGCGTAGGCGGGACAGGGACCTACGAGCAGTACTTC	CASSVGGTGTYEQYF
TRBV9	many	-	TRBJ2-3	16	TGTGCCAGCAGCGCACATCCCTCGGGGAAAACAGATACGCAGTATTTT	CASSAHPSGKTDTQYF
TRBV9	-	TRBD1	TRBJ1-3	18	TGTGCCAGCAGCGTCTCTCCGGACAGGGTTTTATCTGGAAACACCATATATTTT	CASSVSPDRVLSGNTIYF
TRBV9	many	-	TRBJ2-7	14	TGTGCCAGCAGCCCCCAATCCTCTCTGGGCGAGCAGTACTTC	CASSPQSSLGEQYF
TRBV9	many	-	TRBJ1-5	17	TGTGCCAGCAGCGTAGATCCAGGTAGCGATAGCAATCAGCCCCAGCATTTT	CASSVDPGSDSNQPQHF
TRBV9	many	-	TRBJ2-3	16	TGTGCCAGCAGCGTAGAGGGGGGGGCAGTTGTCGATACGCAGTATTTT	CASSVEGGAVVDTQYF
TRBV9	many	TRBD2	TRBJ2-3	16	TGTGCCAGCAGCACCCTACTAGCGGGACTTTCAGATACGCAGTATTTT	CASSTLLAGLSDTQYF
TRBV9	many	-	TRBJ2-7	16	TGTGCCAGCAGCGTAGAAACAGGGCTGGTATTAGGCGAGCAGTACTTC	CASSVETGLVLGEQYF
TRBV9	many	-	TRBJ2-7	14	TGTGCCAGCAGCGTGGGGGTGGAATCCTACGAGCAGTACTTC	CASSVGVESYEQYF
TRBV9	-	-	TRBJ1-2	12	TGTGCCAGCAGCCCCAATGACTATGGCTACACCTTC	CASSPNDYGYTF
TRBV9	many	TRBD2	TRBJ2-5	19	TGTGCCAGCAGCCAAGACAGCGGGAGGGCCTCCCCATCAGGAGAGACCCAGTACTTC	CASSQDSGRASPSGETQYF
TRBV9	many	-	TRBJ2-3	13	TGTGCCAGCAAAGCGGAGGGCACAGATACGCAGTATTTT	CASKAEGTDTQYF
TRBV9	many	-	TRBJ2-2	15	TGTGCCAGCAGCGTAGAGGGAAAGCGAACCGGGGAGCTGTTTTTT	CASSVEGKRTGELFF
TRBV9	many	-	TRBJ2-7	15	TGTGCCAGCAGCGTAGGTCCTAGCAGCTCCTACGAGCAGTACTTC	CASSVGPSSSYEQYF
TRBV9	many	-	TRBJ1-1	14	TGTGCCAGCAGCGTAGATTTGGGTGCCACTGAAGCTTTCTTT	CASSVDLGATEAFF
TRBV9	many	-	TRBJ2-1	13	TGTGCCAGCAGTAAGGGGGGGTCCAATGAGCAGTTCTTC	CASSKGGSNEQFF
TRBV9	many	-	TRBJ2-5	14	TGTGCCAGCAGCCTAGGTGTGGCGCAAGAGACCCAGTACTTC	CASSLGVAQETQYF
TRBV9	many	-	TRBJ2-7	15	TGTGCCAGCAGCGTCGGTTCTACGAGCTCCTACGAGCAGTACTTC	CASSVGSTSSYEQYF
TRBV9	many	TRBD2	TRBJ2-1	15	TGTGCCAGCAGCGTGCGAGCGGGGGGCCACAATGAGCAGTTCTTC	CASSVRAGGHNEQFF
TRBV9	many	TRBD2	TRBJ2-3	14	TGTGCCAGCAGCGGGACTAGCCTCACAGATACGCAGTATTTT	CASSGTSLTDTQYF
TRBV9	many	TRBD2	TRBJ2-5	14	TGTGCCAGCAGCGACTGGGGGGGCCAAGAGACCCAGTACTTC	CASSDWGGQETQYF
TRBV9	many	TRBD1	TRBJ1-5	14	TGTGCCAGCAGCGTAGAAGGGGGCCATCAGCCCCAGCATTTT	CASSVEGGHQPQHF
TRBV9	many	-	TRBJ2-1	13	TGTGCCAGCAGCGTGGAACAGAACAATGAGCAGTTCTTC	CASSVEQNNEQFF
TRBV9	many	TRBD2	TRBJ2-1	15	TGTGCCAGCAGCGTCGGGGCGGGAGCCTACAATGAGCAGTTCTTC	CASSVGAGAYNEQFF
TRBV9	many	TRBD1	TRBJ1-2	15	TGTGCCAGCAGCGTAGAGGGACAGGGATACTATGGCTACACCTTC	CASSVEGQGYYGYTF
TRBV9	many	TRBD1	TRBJ2-3	15	TGTGCCAGCAGCGTATGGGACAGGGTGGCAGATACGCAGTATTTT	CASSVWDRVADTQYF
TRBV9	many	TRBD2	TRBJ2-1	18	TGTGCCAGCAGCGTAGTCCAAGACAGGACTAGCGGGGACAATGAGCAGTTCTTC	CASSVVQDRTSGDNEQFF
TRBV9	many	-	TRBJ2-1	16	TGTGCCAGCAGCCCCCGGACAGACCGCTCCTACAATGAGCAGTTCTTC	CASSPRTDRSYNEQFF
TRBV9	many	TRBD1	TRBJ2-5	16	TGTGCCAGCAGCGAGGGGGTTCAGGGGGCGGGGGAGACCCAGTACTTC	CASSEGVQGAGETQYF
TRBV9	many	-	TRBJ2-3	14	TGTGCCAGCAGCAAAGACGGGGTGGTAGATACGCAGTATTTT	CASSKDGVVDTQYF
TRBV9	many	TRBD2	TRBJ2-5	16	TGTGCCAGCAGCAGGGTGCCTAGCGGGAGGAGCGAGACCCAGTACTTC	CASSRVPSGRSETQYF
TRBV9	many	-	TRBJ2-3	13	TGTGCCAGCAGCGTAGGTCTAACAGCGACGCAGTATTTT	CASSVGLTATQYF
TRBV9	many	-	TRBJ2-1	16	TGTGCCAGCAGTCGTAGTGGGACCCCAGAGGCGGGTGAGCAGTTCTTC	CASSRSGTPEAGEQFF
TRBV9	many	-	TRBJ2-1	14	TGTGCCAGCAGCGGACTAACCTACGGGAAAGAGCAGTTCTTC	CASSGLTYGKEQFF
TRBV9	many	TRBD1	TRBJ1-1	20	TGTGCCAGCAGCGTAGGGGGACAGGCCCAGTCAGAGAGTCAGAACACTGAAGCTTTCTTT	CASSVGGQAQSESQNTEAFF
TRBV9	-	-	TRBJ1-3	13	TGTGCCAGCAGCCTCACCTCTGGAAACACCATATATTTT	CASSLTSGNTIYF
TRBV9	many	TRBD2	TRBJ2-3	15	TGTGCCAGCAGCCGGATAGCGGGGGCCGCAGATACGCAGTATTTT	CASSRIAGAADTQYF
TRBV9	many	-	TRBJ2-7	15	TGTGCCAGCAGCGTAGGTGCGGGGGCGCAGGGGGAGCAGTACTTC	CASSVGAGAQGEQYF